The clone carrying this T cell receptor beta chain has ten or more counts. Its matching antigen is unknown. TCRdb called the 5' RACE reads again in MiXCR, with one record for every CDR3 protein. The table has 750,000 to 850,000 distinct CDR3 sequences, around 11% seen once. This sample was taken from a study of CD8 T cells in ankylosing spondylitis. General observations from the study: CD8+ by phenotype, disease-linked clones were relatively rare in peripheral blood. What appeared characteristic of ankylosing spondylitis blood was a TCR beta motif of eight highly homologous variants. From matched ankylosing spondylitis synovial fluid, disease-linked clones were reportedly recovered at significantly enriched levels.

The TCR comes from a male donor with ankylosing spondylitis. The sequencing sample was made of blood, either unsorted or a sorted T cell fraction (not recorded which).

The CDR3 here is CAISEPGISYEQYF. For the CDR3, the DNA is TGTGCCATCAGTGAGCCCGGCATCTCCTACGAGCAGTACTTC. This chain uses TRBV10-3 with TRBJ2-7; D unclear. Trimming cost V 2 bases and J 0 bases, with 8 bases left between them. The germline V gene encodes CDR1 ENHRY and CDR2 SYGVKD. CDR3 length: 14 residues.